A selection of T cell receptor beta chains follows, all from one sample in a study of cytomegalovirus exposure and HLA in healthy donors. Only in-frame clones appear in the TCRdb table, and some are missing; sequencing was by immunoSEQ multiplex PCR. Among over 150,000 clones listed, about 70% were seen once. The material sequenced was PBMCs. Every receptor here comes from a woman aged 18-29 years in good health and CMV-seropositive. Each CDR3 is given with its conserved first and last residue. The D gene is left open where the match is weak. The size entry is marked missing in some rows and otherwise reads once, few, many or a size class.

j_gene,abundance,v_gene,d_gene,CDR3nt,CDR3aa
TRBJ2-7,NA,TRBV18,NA,TGTGCCAGCTCACCCTCGACAGGATCCTACGAGCAGTACTTC,CASSPSTGSYEQYF
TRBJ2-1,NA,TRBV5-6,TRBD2,TGTGCCAGCACCCCCCGGGCTAGCGGCAATGAGCAGTTCTTC,CASTPRASGNEQFF
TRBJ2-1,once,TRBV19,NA,TGTGCCAGCGGACACCGGGATGAGCAGTTCTTC,CASGHRDEQFF
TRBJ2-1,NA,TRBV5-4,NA,TGTGCCAGCAGCCGACCGGGAACCGAAGAAAATGAGCAGTTCTTC,CASSRPGTEENEQFF
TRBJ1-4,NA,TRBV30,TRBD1,TGTGCCTGGAGTTCGGCAGGGGGCTTAAAACTGTTTTTT,CAWSSAGGLKLFF
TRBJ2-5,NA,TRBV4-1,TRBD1,TGCGCCAGCAGCCTTCCCCCCACAGGGGAAGAGACCCAGTACTTC,CASSLPPTGEETQYF
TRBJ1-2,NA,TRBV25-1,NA,TGTGCCAGCAGTGAATTAATCAATAGGGGCGGCCTCTATGGCTACACCTTC,CASSELINRGGLYGYTF
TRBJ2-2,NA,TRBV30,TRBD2,TGTGCCTGGAGTCCCTTGGCGGGAGGCACCGGGGAGCTGTTTTTT,CAWSPLAGGTGELFF
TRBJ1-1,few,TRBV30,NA,TGTGCCTGGACCGGGGGTTTTAACACTGAAGCTTTCTTT,CAWTGGFNTEAFF
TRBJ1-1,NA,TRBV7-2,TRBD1,TGTGCCAGCAGCTCAAGCGTCAGGGGGCTGGAAGCTTCCTTT,CASSSSVRGLEASF
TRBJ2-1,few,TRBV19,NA,TGTGCCAGTTTTAGCGGCCTAGGCAATGAGCAGTTCTTC,CASFSGLGNEQFF
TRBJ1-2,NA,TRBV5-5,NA,TGTGCCAGCAGCCCGGGGGGAACTAACTATGGCTACACCTTC,CASSPGGTNYGYTF
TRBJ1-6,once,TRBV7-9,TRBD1,TGTGCCAGCAGCTTGCGTTCCGGGACAGGGGGCGGGAATTCACCCCTCCACTTT,CASSLRSGTGGGNSPLHF
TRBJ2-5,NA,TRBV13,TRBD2,TGTGCCAGCAGCTTAAATAGACTAGCGGGAGTAAGGGGGCCAGGGGAGACCCAGTACTTC,CASSLNRLAGVRGPGETQYF
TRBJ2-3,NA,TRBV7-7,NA,TGTGCTAGCAGCTTAGAATACGGGGCAGATACGCAGTATTTT,CASSLEYGADTQYF
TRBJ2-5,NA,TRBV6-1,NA,TGTGCCAGCAGTACGACAGGTCGCCAAGAGACCCAGTACTTC,CASSTTGRQETQYF
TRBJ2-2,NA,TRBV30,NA,TGTGCCTGGGGGAGAGACCGGGCCGGGGAGCTGTTTTTT,CAWGRDRAGELFF
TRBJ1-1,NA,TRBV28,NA,TGTGCCAGCAGCCGGGGGGGCGCTGAAGGTGAAGCTTTCTTT,CASSRGGAEGEAFF
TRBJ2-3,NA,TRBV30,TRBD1,TGTGCCTGGAGTGTAGGGACAGGGGCGACAGATACGCAGTATTTT,CAWSVGTGATDTQYF
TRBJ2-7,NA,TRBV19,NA,TGTGCCAGTAGTATGGGAGCCGGAGGTCCCCCCTACGAGCAGTACTTC,CASSMGAGGPPYEQYF
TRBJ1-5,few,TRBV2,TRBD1,TGTGCCAGTGACAGGGAATCCAGAATGGGCAATCAGCCCCAGCATTTT,CASDRESRMGNQPQHF
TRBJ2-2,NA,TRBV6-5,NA,TGTGCCATCCAATCTACGAACACCGGGGAGCTGTTTTTT,CAIQSTNTGELFF
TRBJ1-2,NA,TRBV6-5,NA,TGTGCCAGCAGTCCGATTACAGCGGAGGGCTACACCTTC,CASSPITAEGYTF
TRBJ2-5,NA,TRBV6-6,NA,TGTGCCAGCAGTGCCCCCTTCACGGGGACCCAGTACTTC,CASSAPFTGTQYF
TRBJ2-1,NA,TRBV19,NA,TGTGCCAGTAGTACCTTCCCCACTCGCCCCAATGAGCAGTTCTTC,CASSTFPTRPNEQFF
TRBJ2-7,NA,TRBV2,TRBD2,TGTGCCAGCAGGGCCCGACTAGCGGGAGGCTACGAGCAGTACTTC,CASRARLAGGYEQYF
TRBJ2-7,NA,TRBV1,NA,TGCACCAGCAGCCAAGCGGGAGCGAGGATAACCTACGAGCAGTACTTC,CTSSQAGARITYEQYF
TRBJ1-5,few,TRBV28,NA,TGTGCCAGCAGTTTGAGTCAGCCCCAGCATTTT,CASSLSQPQHF
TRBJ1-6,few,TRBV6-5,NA,TGTGCCAGCAGTCGACAAAGCTATAATTCACCCCTCCACTTT,CASSRQSYNSPLHF